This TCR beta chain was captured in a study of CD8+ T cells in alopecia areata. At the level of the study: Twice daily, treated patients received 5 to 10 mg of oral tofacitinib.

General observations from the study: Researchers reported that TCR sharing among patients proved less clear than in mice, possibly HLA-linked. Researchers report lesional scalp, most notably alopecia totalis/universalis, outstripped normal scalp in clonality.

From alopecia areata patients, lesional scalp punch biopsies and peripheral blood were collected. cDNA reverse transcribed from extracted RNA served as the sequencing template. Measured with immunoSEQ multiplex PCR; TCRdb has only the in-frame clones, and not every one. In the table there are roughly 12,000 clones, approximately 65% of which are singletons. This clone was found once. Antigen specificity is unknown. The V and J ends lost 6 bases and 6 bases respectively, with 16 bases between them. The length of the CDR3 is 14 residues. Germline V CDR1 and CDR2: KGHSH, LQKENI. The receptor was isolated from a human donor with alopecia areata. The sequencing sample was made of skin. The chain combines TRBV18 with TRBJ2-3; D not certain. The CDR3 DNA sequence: TGTGCCAGCTCTCAAGACATGCCCCCGGATACGCAGTATTTT. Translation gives CASSQDMPPDTQYF.